This T cell receptor (beta chain) originates from a study of Ad26.COV2.S vaccination and SARS-CoV-2 variants. At the level of the study: Participants got Ad26.COV2.S intramuscularly, once or twice 56 days apart. The study's findings and limits: Analyses that measured TCR breadth and depth may have underestimated total T cell responses. It was reported that spike-specific CD8+ and CD4+ T cell responses were substantially broad after vaccination.

The treatment is: roughly 19 received Ad26.COV2.S at low or high dose, single or two shots; several received placebo; per-sample allocation not given. Collection of samples fell on day 63 after the first vaccine or placebo injection. Remarks on this clone: Its antigen is currently unknown.

Trimming removed 2 bases from V and 0 bases from J, with 14 bases in between. The CDR3 totals 18 residues. CDR1 is MNHEY, CDR2 SMNVEV, per germline (reference sequence). Only in-frame clones appear in the TCRdb table, and some are missing; sequencing was by immunoSEQ multiplex PCR. The sample records about 450,000 clones, roughly nine tenths being singletons. The source was peripheral blood, collected in a trial of Ad26.COV2.S vaccine versus placebo. The clonotype was recovered from a person aged 18-60 years who received the Ad26.COV2.S COVID-19 vaccine or a placebo. The V call is TRBV27, the J call TRBJ1-6; D uncertain. The CDR3 protein is CASSLGVGMSSYNSPLHF. CDR3 bases: TGTGCCAGCAGTTTAGGTGTCGGGATGAGCTCCTATAATTCACCCCTCCACTTT.